These 32 T cell receptor beta chains were all obtained from the same sample, sequenced in a study of T cells in Graves' hyperthyroidism and ophthalmopathy. RNA transcripts yielded amplified TCR beta CDR3 regions. TCR CDR3 underwent first-round RT-PCR with the HTBI primer set. TCRdb processed the multiplex PCR reads anew with MiXCR; each CDR3 protein has one entry. This repertoire shows 300,000 to 450,000 distinct CDR3 sequences, 11% to 15% found once; its top ten account for around 10%. Sequenced: blood. The receptor source for this set is a woman aged 55-70 years with Graves' hyperthyroidism.

This clonotype occurred many times. This chain connects TRBV27 to TRBJ2-5, with D hard to call. Trimming pared 5 bases from V and 3 bases from J, leaving 19 bases between. The germline V gene encodes CDR1 MNHEY and CDR2 SMNVEV (reference sequence). The CDR3 has 16 residues. CDR3 sequence: CASSPKLAAQKETQYF. The CDR3 DNA reads TGTGCCAGCAGTCCAAAACTCGCCGCACAAAAAGAGACCCAGTACTTC.

CDR3 sequence reads: CASSLQGLSPTDTQYF. CDR3 bases: TGTGCCAGCAGCTTACAGGGTCTCTCCCCCACAGATACGCAGTATTTT. The chain recombines TRBV13 with TRBJ2-3; maybe TRBD1 (5 bases). Germline V lookup: CDR1 PRHDT, CDR2 FYEKMQ (reference sequence). Trimming stripped 2 bases from V and 2 bases from J, with 14 bases between. This CDR3 spans 16 amino acids.

There are a few counts of this clonotype. Here the CDR3 reads CASSGRGWAFEQYF. In nucleotides, the CDR3 is TGTGCCAGCAGTGGGCGGGGGTGGGCCTTTGAGCAGTACTTC. J is TRBJ2-7 and V is TRBV25-1; TRBD2 matches at 7 bases. CDR3 length: 14 amino acids. Trimming cost V 4 bases and J 7 bases; bases outside gene matches: 10. Per the germline V gene, CDR1 is MGHDK and CDR2 is SYGVNS.

This chain uses TRBV3-1 with TRBJ2-1; TRBD2 matches at 13 bases. Trimming removed 2 bases from V and 8 bases from J; junction bases left unmatched: 3. Germline values: CDR1 LGHDT, CDR2 YNNKEL (reference sequence). The CDR3 covers 15 residues. The CDR3 is CASSQRLAGGDEQFF. For the CDR3, the DNA is TGTGCCAGCAGCCAAAGACTAGCGGGAGGTGATGAGCAGTTCTTC.

This clonotype was counted at least ten times. This sequence joins TRBV7-8 and TRBJ1-5, with 7 bases matching TRBD1. This CDR3 contains 14 residues. V was pared by 4 bases and J by 1 base, with 1 base of the junction left unmatched. Per germline, CDR1 SGHVS and CDR2 FQNEAQ. This CDR3 is CASSSGGSNQPQHF. Written as DNA, the CDR3 is TGTGCCAGCAGCTCAGGGGGAAGCAATCAGCCCCAGCATTTT.

This clonotype has at least ten counts. The rearrangement links TRBV6-5 to TRBJ2-1, with D maybe TRBD1 (6 bases). The germline CDR1 and CDR2 sequences are MNHEY and SVGAGI. The CDR3 totals 14 residues. Trimming removed 2 bases from V and 2 bases from J, with 7 bases in between. The CDR3: CASSYGGPYNEQFF. DNA of the CDR3: TGTGCCAGCAGTTACGGGGGCCCCTACAATGAGCAGTTCTTC.

The chain has TRBV19 and TRBJ2-1; maybe TRBD1 (6 bases). The CDR3 consists of 18 residues. CDR1 and CDR2 from the germline V gene are LNHDA and SQIVND (reference sequence). Trimming pared 9 bases from V and 0 bases from J, leaving 24 bases between. CDR3 in amino acids: CASNTLGGGIGSYNEQFF. As DNA, the CDR3 is TGTGCCAGCAATACACTTGGGGGCGGCATAGGCTCCTACAATGAGCAGTTCTTC.

With regard to this clonotype: This clone may be a read error of a much larger clone one base away. The genes are TRBV27 and TRBJ2-7; 8 bases fit TRBD1. CDR3 length: 15 amino acids. In germline, CDR1 is MNHEY, CDR2 SMNVEV (reference sequence). The CDR3 sequence is CANSFSRTGTYEQYF. The CDR3 DNA reads as TGTGCCAACAGTTTTTCTCGGACAGGGACCTACGAGCAGTACTTC.

As to this clonotype: A much larger clone lies one base from this, so it may be a read error. The rearrangement links TRBV12-3 or TRBV12-4 to TRBJ1-3; D is undetermined. This CDR3 contains 14 residues. Trimming left V 7 bases short and J 2 bases short, with 12 bases between. CDR3 residues: CASTPLTAGNTIYF. DNA of the CDR3: TGTGCCAGCACCCCACTAACTGCTGGAAACACCATATATTTT.

V is TRBV24-1 and J is TRBJ2-2; 9 nucleotides match TRBD1. Germline V gene data show CDR1 as KGHDR and CDR2 as SFDVKD. The CDR3 loop spans 16 amino acids. The V and J ends lost 2 bases and 2 bases, in that order; junction bases with no gene match: 2. The CDR3 reads CATSDSGQGNTGELFF. In nucleotides, the CDR3 is TGTGCCACCAGTGATTCGGGACAGGGAAACACCGGGGAGCTGTTTTTT.

Many counts were recorded for this clonotype. The chain couples TRBV6-1 to TRBJ1-1, with 7 bases matching TRBD1. Trimming at V came to 5 bases and at J to 5 bases, leaving 11 bases not matched to a gene. The germline gives CDR1 MNHNS, CDR2 SASEGT. CDR3 length equals 15 residues. DNA of the CDR3: TGTGCCAGCAGTTTACGGACAGGAAAGGGGACTGAAGCTTTCTTT. This encodes CASSLRTGKGTEAFF.

This clonotype was seen a handful of times. The chain links TRBV20-1 to TRBJ2-7, with TRBD2 identical over 12 bases. Trimming cost V 4 bases and J 6 bases; bases outside gene matches: 10. The CDR3 consists of 15 residues. From germline, CDR1 is DFQATT and CDR2 SNEGSKA (reference sequence). CDR3 loop: CSATTQTSGSPEQYF. In DNA form, the CDR3 reads TGCAGTGCTACCACTCAGACTAGCGGGAGTCCCGAGCAGTACTTC.

This clonotype was seen repeatedly, ten times or more. The chain employs TRBV27 and TRBJ1-1; D call uncertain. Trimming shortened V by 2 bases and J by 0 bases, and 10 bases separated the two germline ends. The length of the CDR3 is 15 residues. CDR1 is MNHEY and CDR2 is SMNVEV in the germline V gene (reference sequence). CDR3 sequence reads: CASSLRARMNTEAFF. The CDR3, as DNA: TGTGCCAGCAGTTTAAGGGCCAGGATGAACACTGAAGCTTTCTTT.

Concerning this clonotype itself: This clone may be a read error of a much larger clone one base away. The rearrangement links TRBV7-6 to TRBJ2-5; TRBD1 agrees at 7 bases. The CDR3 has 15 residues. Trimming took 5 bases from V and 5 from J; bases not matched to a gene: 11. Germline lookup yields CDR1 SGHVS and CDR2 FNYEAQ. The CDR3 loop is CASSLRQGIGETQYF. In nucleotides, the CDR3 is TGTGCCAGCAGCCTCAGACAGGGAATAGGGGAGACCCAGTACTTC.

This clonotype was counted ten times or more. The chain has TRBV13 and TRBJ2-3; D gene uncertain. Germline CDR1 is PRHDT and CDR2 is FYEKMQ (reference sequence). Trimming cost V 6 bases and J 4 bases, with 11 bases left between them. This CDR3 spans 13 amino acids. The CDR3 spells CASSPDRADTQYF. CDR3 DNA: TGTGCCAGCAGTCCCGATCGTGCAGATACGCAGTATTTT.

The J gene is TRBJ2-3, the V gene TRBV24-1; the match to TRBD2 covers 12 bases. Trimming at V came to 4 bases and at J to 9 bases, leaving 13 bases not matched to a gene. CDR1 is KGHDR and CDR2 is SFDVKD in the germline V gene. This CDR3 has 17 amino acids. CDR3 amino acids: CATSDYMGTSGPATQYF. The CDR3 DNA reads TGTGCCACCAGTGACTATATGGGGACTAGCGGGCCCGCGACGCAGTATTTT.

At least ten counts were recorded for this clonotype. V usage is TRBV6-5 and J usage is TRBJ1-4; TRBD1 is a possible D gene (6 bases). The ends were cut back, 0 bases at V and 2 bases at J, with 13 bases in the middle. This CDR3 is 17 amino acids long. Germline V CDR1 and CDR2: MNHEY, SVGAGI. The CDR3 nucleotides are TGTGCCAGCAGTTACTCGATTCCGGGGGCGACTAATGAAAAACTGTTTTTT. Encoded protein: CASSYSIPGATNEKLFF.

The chain has TRBV6-1 and TRBJ1-3; 8 bases agree with TRBD1. CDR1 and CDR2 (germline): MNHNS, SASEGT. V shed 6 bases, J shed 0 bases, and the junction held 4 bases outside the gene matches. The length of the CDR3 is 15 residues. The chain's CDR3 is CASRRQGNSGNTIYF. The CDR3 DNA is TGTGCCAGCAGAAGACAGGGGAACTCTGGAAACACCATATATTTT.

This clonotype was counted many times. The chain links TRBV15 to TRBJ2-7, with 9 positions matching TRBD2. Germline V gene data show CDR1 as LNHNV and CDR2 as YYDKDF (reference sequence). The CDR3 runs 17 residues. V dropped 0 bases and J dropped 1; count of bases not matched to a gene: 7. Written as DNA, the CDR3 is TGTGCCACCAGCAGAGAAAAATTAGCGGGAGCGTCCTACGAGCAGTACTTC. It translates to CATSREKLAGASYEQYF.

This chain joins TRBV2 and TRBJ2-1; 10 bases are a match to TRBD2. CDR3 length: 18 amino acids. Germline values: CDR1 SNHLY, CDR2 FYNNEI. V lost 2 bases to trimming and J lost 2 bases; unmatched junction nucleotides: 9. In DNA form, the CDR3 reads TGTGCCAGCAGTGAACTCGCCGGGCTAGCGGGAGCCTACAATGAGCAGTTCTTC. The encoded protein is CASSELAGLAGAYNEQFF.

This clonotype was recorded at least ten times. The rearrangement joins TRBV19 to TRBJ1-1, with a tentative D call TRBD1 (5 bases). In germline, CDR1 is LNHDA, CDR2 SQIVND (reference sequence). The CDR3 is 14 residues long. Trimming shortened V by 3 bases and J by 7 bases, and 15 bases separated the two germline ends. The CDR3 is CASSIGGLGVEAFF. The CDR3 DNA is TGTGCCAGTAGTATCGGAGGGTTAGGGGTTGAAGCTTTCTTT.

This clonotype was recorded many times. This chain joins TRBV7-9 and TRBJ2-7, with D unclear. The CDR3 covers 12 residues. V lost 5 bases, J lost 2 bases, and 7 bases lay in between. Germline V lookup: CDR1 SEHNR, CDR2 FQNEAQ (reference sequence). The CDR3: CASSPLPYEQYF. CDR3 sequence (DNA): TGTGCCAGCAGCCCTTTGCCCTACGAGCAGTACTTC.

This clonotype was observed many times. This chain joins TRBV20-1 and TRBJ2-1; D perhaps matches TRBD2 (5 bases). The V gene lost 6 bases and the J gene lost 7 bases, with 19 bases spanning the gap. The germline V gene has CDR1 DFQATT and CDR2 SNEGSKA (reference sequence). CDR3 size: 14 residues. CDR3 DNA sequence: TGCAGTGCCATGCTGAAGAGGGCTACAAATGAGCAGTTCTTC. Its protein is CSAMLKRATNEQFF.

Many counts were recorded for this clonotype. This chain uses TRBV11-3 with TRBJ2-5, with 7 bases that match TRBD1. With 5 bases clipped from V and 1 base from J, the junction kept 7 bases outside the gene matches. The CDR3 runs to 15 residues. Germline V gives CDR1 SGHNT, CDR2 YENEEA. The CDR3 bases are TGTGCCAGCAGCCCACAGGGACAGCTCCAAGAGACCCAGTACTTC. Translating gives CASSPQGQLQETQYF. The complete variable domain, with remaining parts taken from reference TRBV11-3 and TRBJ2-5, reads EAGVVQSPRYKIIEKKQPVAFWCNPISGHNTLYWYLQNLGQGPELLIRYENEEAVDDSQLPKDRFSAERLKGVDSTLKIQPAELGDSAVYLCASSPQGQLQETQYFGPGTRLLVL.

The chain has TRBV29-1 and TRBJ2-1; D unclear. Germline CDR1 SQVTM, CDR2 ANQGSEA. The length of the CDR3 is 10 residues. Trimming shortened V by 3 bases and J by 15 bases, and 12 bases separated the two germline ends. The DNA for the CDR3 is TGCAGCGTTGATGGATTAGCTCCGTTCTTC. Its protein is CSVDGLAPFF.

This clonotype appeared many times. V and J are TRBV6-4 and TRBJ1-5; weak D call: TRBD1 (5 bases). This CDR3 has 15 residues. Trimming removed 7 bases at V and 2 bases at J, with 15 bases between. Germline V gives CDR1 MRHNA, CDR2 SNTAGT. The CDR3 bases are TGTGCCAGCAACCCCTTTGGGGACGGCAATCAGCCCCAGCATTTT. Translated, it gives CASNPFGDGNQPQHF.

This rearrangement joins TRBV6-6 to TRBJ1-6; D ambiguous. Trimming stripped 0 bases from V and 4 bases from J, with 10 bases between. The germline CDR1 and CDR2 sequences are MNHNY and SVGAGI (reference sequence). There are 16 residues in the CDR3. The DNA for the CDR3 is TGTGCCAGCAGTTACTCGACGGTGCTTTATAATTCACCCCTCCACTTT. It encodes CASSYSTVLYNSPLHF.

Only a few counts were recorded for this clonotype. The rearrangement links TRBV27 to TRBJ2-7; D not certain. Trimming removed 5 bases at V and 0 bases at J, with 11 bases between. CDR3 size: 14 residues. The germline CDR1 and CDR2 sequences are MNHEY and SMNVEV (reference sequence). The CDR3 region is CASSTDRASYEQYF. CDR3 nucleotides: TGTGCCAGCAGTACGGACCGAGCCTCCTACGAGCAGTACTTC.

V gene TRBV4-1 combines with J gene TRBJ2-7, with 11 bases matching TRBD2. The CDR3 spans 16 residues. Germline CDR1 is MGHRA and CDR2 is YSYEKL. The J segment lost 0 bases and the V segment lost 2 bases, leaving 3 bases of the junction unmatched. Here the CDR3 reads CASSQLSGRVSYEQYF. The CDR3 DNA follows: TGCGCCAGCAGCCAACTTAGCGGGAGGGTCTCCTACGAGCAGTACTTC.

This clonotype was seen at least ten times. The chain carries TRBV6-2 or TRBV6-3 and TRBJ2-7; TRBD2 agrees at 7 bases. With V trimmed by 8 bases and J by 0 bases, 7 bases remained unmatched. The CDR3 covers 14 residues. Germline V gene sequence: CDR1 MNHEY, CDR2 SVGEGT. This CDR3 is CASGLLARSYEQYF. CDR3 nucleotides: TGTGCCAGCGGCCTACTAGCGCGCTCCTACGAGCAGTACTTC.

This clonotype occurred many times. The chain uses TRBV3-1 and TRBJ1-2, with 8 bases lining up with TRBD1. This CDR3 contains 14 residues. V was clipped by 3 bases and J by 3 bases; unmatched bases: 3. The germline gives CDR1 LGHDT, CDR2 YNNKEL (reference sequence). The CDR3 sequence: CASSQTGEDYGYTF. CDR3 in DNA: TGTGCCAGCAGCCAGACAGGGGAAGACTATGGCTACACCTTC.

The CDR3 loop reads CASSLALAADNEQFF. The CDR3, as DNA: TGTGCCAGCAGCTTAGCGCTAGCCGCGGACAATGAGCAGTTCTTC. The rearrangement joins TRBV7-6 to TRBJ2-1, with D possibly being TRBD2 (5 bases). This CDR3 spans 15 amino acids. Per the germline V gene, CDR1 is SGHVS and CDR2 is FNYEAQ. V was pared by 0 bases and J by 5 bases, with 11 bases between.